This T cell receptor beta chain was recovered during a study of glioma-infiltrating T cells after dendritic cell vaccination. General study findings and limits: TCR clonality showed no direct relationship with survival.

Fresh-frozen tumor tissue and more than two years of survival data were available for all. None of the glioblastoma patients had an isocitrate dehydrogenase mutation. A remark on this clone: Antigen: not known. Other DNA sequences in the sample encode the same CDR3.

V lost 0 bases and J lost 2; bases outside the gene matches: 4. Germline assignment: CDR1 SGHRS and CDR2 YFSETQ. The CDR3 contains 16 residues. The primer mix had 60 V beta and 13 J beta primers. Assay used: immunoSEQ multiplex PCR; TCRdb lists only in-frame clones, some missing. The sample holds about 87,000 clones, approximately 90% seen once. The TCR originated in a human donor with glioblastoma. The sample consisted of blood, taken before dendritic cell vaccination. The rearrangement links TRBV5-1 to TRBJ1-4; 7 bases are a match to TRBD1. CDR3 bases: TGCGCCAGCAGCTTGGGACAGGGAGCGACTAATGAAAAACTGTTTTTT. Amino acid sequence: CASSLGQGATNEKLFF.